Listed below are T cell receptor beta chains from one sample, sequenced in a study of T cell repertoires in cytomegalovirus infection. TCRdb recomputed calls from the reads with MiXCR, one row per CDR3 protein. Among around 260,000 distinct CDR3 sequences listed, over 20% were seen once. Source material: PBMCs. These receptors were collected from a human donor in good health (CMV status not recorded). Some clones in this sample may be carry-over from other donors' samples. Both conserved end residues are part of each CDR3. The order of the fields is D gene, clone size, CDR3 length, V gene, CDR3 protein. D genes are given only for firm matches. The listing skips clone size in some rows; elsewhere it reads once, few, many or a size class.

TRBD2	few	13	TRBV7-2	CASRTSRYNEQFF
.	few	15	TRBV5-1	CASSPIGGNQETQYF
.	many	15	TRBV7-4	CASSLTGPGANVLTF
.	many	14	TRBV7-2	CASSLGGGKNIQYF
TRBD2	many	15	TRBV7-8	CASSLWTSGNNEQFF
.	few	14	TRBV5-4	CASSYPGGEETQYF
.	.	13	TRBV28	CASSEGRLNEQFF
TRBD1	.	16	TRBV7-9	CASSRRQGRGNTEAFF
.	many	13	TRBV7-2	CASSLARREKLFF
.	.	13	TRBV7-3	CASSPGGKNIQYF
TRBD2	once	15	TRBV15	CATSSGLAGLETQYF
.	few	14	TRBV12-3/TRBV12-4	CASTRDWGNSPLHF
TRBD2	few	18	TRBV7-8	CASSLEGQAGGYTDTQYF
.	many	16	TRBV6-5	CASSPQGGPVNEKLFF
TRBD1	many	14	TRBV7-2	CASSYRGRSYEQYF
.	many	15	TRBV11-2	CASSFRQSSYNEQFF
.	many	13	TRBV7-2	CASSQYGGNEQFF
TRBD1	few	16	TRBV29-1	CSVGGRPGQIQETQYF
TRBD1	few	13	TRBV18	CASSPVAGGEQYF
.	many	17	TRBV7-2	CASSLAPPGSSYNEQFF
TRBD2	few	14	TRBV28	CASSFSGRQDTQYF
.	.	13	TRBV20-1	CSARRDINYEQYF
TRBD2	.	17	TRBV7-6	CASSLAQGLAHTDTQYF
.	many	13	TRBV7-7	CASSIAVNTEAFF
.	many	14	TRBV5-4	CASSFPGFNTEAFF
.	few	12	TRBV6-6	CASSGAGSTQYF
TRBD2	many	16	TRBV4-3	CASSQGLAGIQETQYF
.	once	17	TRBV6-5	CASSYVDRDLRTGELFF
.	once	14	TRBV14	CASRLVGSGNTIYF
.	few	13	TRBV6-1	CASSYGTTYEQYF